The 11 T cell receptor beta chains listed next were all sequenced from one sample in a study of regulatory T cells in long-lasting Graves disease. Arm-PCR of CDR3 regions with iRepertoire HTBI primers generated TCR beta libraries. TCRdb called the multiplex PCR reads again in MiXCR, with one record for every CDR3 protein. The table lists 350,000 to 550,000 distinct CDR3 sequences, around 15% of them singletons. Regarding time point: newly diagnosed GD, antithyroid drugs for less than 3 months. RNA extracted from PBMCs served as the sequencing template. These data also formed part of another study, on T cells in Graves' hyperthyroidism and ophthalmopathy.

The sequencing used peripheral blood mononuclear cells (PBMCs), collected at new diagnosis, from a patient treated with antithyroid drugs. The source is a woman younger than 30 with Graves disease.

The CDR3 DNA reads as TGTGCCAGCAGCCATTCCGGGACAGGGGGCGCCGAAGATACGCAGTATTTT. Its translation is CASSHSGTGGAEDTQYF. This sequence joins TRBV7-9 and TRBJ2-3, with 12 positions matching TRBD1. The CDR3 extends over 17 amino acids. The germline V gene encodes CDR1 SEHNR and CDR2 FQNEAQ (reference sequence). The V segment lost 5 bases and the J segment 5 bases; nucleotides outside the gene matches: 11. Complete variable domain (other parts from reference TRBV7-9 and TRBJ2-3): DTGVSQNPRHKITKRGQNVTFRCDPISEHNRLYWYRQTLGQGPEFLTYFQNEAQLEKSRLLSDRFSAERPKGSFSTLEIQRTEQGDSAMYLCASSHSGTGGAEDTQYFGPGTRLTVL.

This clonotype has a count of ten or more. The chain has TRBV13 and TRBJ1-5, with 7 bases identical to TRBD1. The trim removed 5 bases at V and 0 bases at J, leaving 19 bases unmatched. The length of the CDR3 is 20 residues. Germline loops: CDR1 PRHDT, CDR2 FYEKMQ (reference sequence). CDR3 coding DNA: TGTGCCAGCAGCGCTCGACAGGGACTATTAGGCGGGTATAGCAATCAGCCCCAGCATTTT. It codes for CASSARQGLLGGYSNQPQHF.

The chain joins TRBV11-3 to TRBJ2-3, with 9 bases aligning to TRBD2. Germline CDR1 SGHNT, CDR2 YENEEA. Germline trimming cut 5 bases from V and 2 bases from J; bases unmatched to any gene: 17. CDR3 length: 19 amino acids. CDR3 region: CASSLSPPAGGPPTDTQYF. The CDR3 bases are TGTGCCAGCAGCCTTTCCCCCCCGGCGGGAGGGCCCCCCACAGATACGCAGTATTTT. Filled out from reference TRBV11-3 and TRBJ2-3, the complete variable domain reads EAGVVQSPRYKIIEKKQPVAFWCNPISGHNTLYWYLQNLGQGPELLIRYENEEAVDDSQLPKDRFSAERLKGVDSTLKIQPAELGDSAVYLCASSLSPPAGGPPTDTQYFGPGTRLTVL.

This clonotype was seen ten or more times. V gene TRBV11-3 combines with J gene TRBJ2-3; D unclear. V was cut by 6 bases and J by 0 bases, with 22 bases left in between. Germline V CDR1 and CDR2: SGHNT, YENEEA. The CDR3 is made up of 18 amino acids. The CDR3 sequence: CASSTIKARQNSTDTQYF. CDR3 bases: TGTGCCAGCAGTACTATTAAGGCACGTCAGAATAGCACAGATACGCAGTATTTT.

In this sample, this clonotype turned up many times. The V and J genes are TRBV24-1 and TRBJ2-3, with 8 bases fitting TRBD1. From germline, CDR1 is KGHDR and CDR2 SFDVKD. J gave up 1 base and V 3 bases, and 5 bases lay outside the gene matches. CDR3 length: 16 residues. CDR3 DNA sequence: TGTGCCACCAGTGATCTAGGACAGGGACGCACAGATACGCAGTATTTT. This translates into CATSDLGQGRTDTQYF.

The chain combines TRBV6-2 or TRBV6-3 with TRBJ2-5; 9 nucleotides match TRBD1. The CDR3 is 16 residues long. V was pared by 3 bases and J by 1 base, with 6 bases of the junction left unmatched. Per the germline V gene, CDR1 is MNHEY and CDR2 is SVGEGT. CDR3 DNA sequence: TGTGCCAGCAGTTATAGGACAGGGGAACTCCAAGAGACCCAGTACTTC. Translating it yields CASSYRTGELQETQYF.

The chain combines TRBV4-1 with TRBJ2-2, with D hard to call. Trimming removed 2 bases from V and 4 bases from J, with 8 bases in between. CDR1 is MGHRA and CDR2 is YSYEKL in the germline V gene. The CDR3 has 14 amino acids. CDR3 sequence reads: CASSQLFGTGELFF. In DNA form, the CDR3 reads TGCGCCAGCAGCCAACTCTTTGGCACCGGGGAGCTGTTTTTT.

In its sample, this clonotype was seen many times. The chain recombines TRBV27 with TRBJ1-2, with TRBD1 matching 8 bases. Germline CDR1 is MNHEY and CDR2 is SMNVEV (reference sequence). The CDR3 has 14 amino acids. V lost 4 bases to trimming and J lost 7 bases; unmatched junction nucleotides: 8. The chain's CDR3 is CASSYAGQGGGYTF. The CDR3 nucleotides read TGTGCCAGCAGTTATGCCGGACAGGGTGGTGGCTACACCTTC.

The chain recombines TRBV4-2 with TRBJ2-7; TRBD2 agrees at 15 bases. This CDR3 is 21 amino acids long. CDR1 is LGHNA and CDR2 is YNFKEQ in the germline V gene. The V and J ends lost 1 base and 1 base, in that order; junction bases with no gene match: 14. The CDR3 is CASSQVTGLAGGGVYSYEQYF. CDR3 in DNA: TGTGCCAGCAGCCAAGTAACGGGACTAGCGGGAGGTGGGGTTTATTCCTACGAGCAGTACTTC.

This clonotype was detected many times. This rearrangement joins TRBV5-1 to TRBJ2-1; D tentatively reads TRBD1 or TRBD2 (5 bases each). The CDR3 is 15 residues long. Germline V gene sequence: CDR1 SGHRS, CDR2 YFSETQ. Deletions cut 4 bases from V and 8 bases from J, with 19 bases between. The CDR3 DNA follows: TGCGCCAGCAGCGACCGGGACCCCAGGGTCGATGAGCAGTTCTTC. This codes for CASSDRDPRVDEQFF.

This clonotype showed up many times. The CDR3 protein is CASRSSGWEQFF. The DNA for the CDR3 is TGTGCCAGCAGATCGAGCGGTTGGGAGCAGTTCTTC. The chain uses TRBV11-2 and TRBJ2-1, with D possibly matching TRBD2 (5 bases). CDR1 and CDR2 from the germline V gene are SGHAT and FQNNGV. The V end was cut by 6 bases, the J end by 10 bases, with 13 bases between. The CDR3 is 12 residues long. Complete variable domain (other parts from reference TRBV11-2 and TRBJ2-1): EAGVAQSPRYKIIEKRQSVAFWCNPISGHATLYWYQQILGQGPKLLIQFQNNGVVDDSQLPKDRFSAERLKGVDSTLKIQPAKLEDSAVYLCASRSSGWEQFFGPGTRLTVL.